This TCR beta chain was retrieved from a study of blood T cells in healthy people across ages. A J-beta primer mix and a sample-barcoded 5' primer were used in a second PCR of about 6 to 12 cycles. TCRdb ran MiXCR on the 5' RACE reads and lists one entry per CDR3 protein. Among about 570,000 distinct CDR3 sequences listed, 27% were seen once. This clonotype was seen more than once but under ten times. The antigen remains unidentified. Study conclusions and caveats: A conclusive naive versus antigen-experienced comparison was prevented by the unsorted PBMCs. Per million T cells, TCR beta diversity dropped roughly linearly as age increased. Estimates based on one million T cells were treated as lower bounds.

CDR1 and CDR2 from the germline V gene are SGHVS and FQNEAQ. This CDR3 contains 16 residues. The junction had 15 bases not matched to a gene; V was cut back by 7 bases and J by 4 bases. The sequence was obtained from a woman in her sixties or seventies in good health. The chain combines TRBV7-8 with TRBJ1-1, with TRBD1 identical over 7 bases. Source material: blood. The CDR3 spells CASNSGQVVFGTEAFF. The CDR3 DNA follows: TGTGCCAGCAACTCCGGACAGGTCGTCTTCGGCACTGAAGCTTTCTTT.